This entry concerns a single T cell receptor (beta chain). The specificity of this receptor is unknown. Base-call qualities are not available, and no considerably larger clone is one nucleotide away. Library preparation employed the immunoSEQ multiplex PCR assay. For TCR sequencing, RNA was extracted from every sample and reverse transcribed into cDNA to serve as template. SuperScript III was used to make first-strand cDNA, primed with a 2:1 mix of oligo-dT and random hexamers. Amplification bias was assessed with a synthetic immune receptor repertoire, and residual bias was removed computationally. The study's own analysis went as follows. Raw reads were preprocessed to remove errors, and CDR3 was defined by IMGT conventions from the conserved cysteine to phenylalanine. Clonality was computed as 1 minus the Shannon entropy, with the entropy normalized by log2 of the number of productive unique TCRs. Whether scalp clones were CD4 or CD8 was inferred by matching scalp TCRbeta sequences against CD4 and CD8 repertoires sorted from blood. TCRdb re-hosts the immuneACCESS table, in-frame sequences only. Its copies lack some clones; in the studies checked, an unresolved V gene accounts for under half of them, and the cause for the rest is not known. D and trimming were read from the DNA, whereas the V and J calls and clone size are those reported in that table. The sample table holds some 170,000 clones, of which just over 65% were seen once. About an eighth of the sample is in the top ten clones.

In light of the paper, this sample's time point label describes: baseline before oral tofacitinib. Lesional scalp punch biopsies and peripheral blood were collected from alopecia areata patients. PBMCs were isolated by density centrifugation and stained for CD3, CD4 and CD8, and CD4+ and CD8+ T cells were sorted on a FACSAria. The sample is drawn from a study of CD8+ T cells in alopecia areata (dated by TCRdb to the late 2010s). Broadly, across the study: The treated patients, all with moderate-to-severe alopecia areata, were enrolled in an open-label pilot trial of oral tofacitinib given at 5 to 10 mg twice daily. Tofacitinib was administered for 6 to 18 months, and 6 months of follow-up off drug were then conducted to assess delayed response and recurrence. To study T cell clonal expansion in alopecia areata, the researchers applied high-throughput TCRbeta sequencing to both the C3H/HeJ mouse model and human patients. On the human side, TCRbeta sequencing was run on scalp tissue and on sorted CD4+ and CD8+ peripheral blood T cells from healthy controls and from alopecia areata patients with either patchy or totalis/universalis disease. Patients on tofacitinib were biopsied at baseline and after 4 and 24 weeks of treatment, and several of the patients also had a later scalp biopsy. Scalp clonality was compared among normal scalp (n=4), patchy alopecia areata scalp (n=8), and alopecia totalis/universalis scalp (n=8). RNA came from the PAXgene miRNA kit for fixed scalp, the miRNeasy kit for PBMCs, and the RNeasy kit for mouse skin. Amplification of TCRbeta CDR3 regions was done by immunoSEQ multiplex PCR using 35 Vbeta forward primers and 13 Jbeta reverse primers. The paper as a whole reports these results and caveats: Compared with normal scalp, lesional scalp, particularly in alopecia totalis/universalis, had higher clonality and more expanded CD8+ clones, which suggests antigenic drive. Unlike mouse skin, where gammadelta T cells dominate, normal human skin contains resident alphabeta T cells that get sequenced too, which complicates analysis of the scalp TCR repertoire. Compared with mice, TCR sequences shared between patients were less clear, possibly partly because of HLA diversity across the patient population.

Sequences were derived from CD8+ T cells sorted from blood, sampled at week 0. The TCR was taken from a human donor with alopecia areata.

The bases are TGTGCCTGGAGTAGTAGACAGATTAGCAATCAGCCCCAGCATTTT. Its protein product is CAWSSRQISNQPQHF. This receptor chain uses TRBV30 and TRBJ1-5; TRBD1 might be the D gene, on 5 matching bases. The germline V gene (reference sequence) gives CDR1 as GTSNPN and CDR2 as SVGIG. V drops 2 bases and J drops 0 bases, leaving 11 bases in between. Spanning cysteine to phenylalanine, the CDR3 consists of 15 amino acids. This entry keeps only the CDR3 DNA: 45 bases, framed from base 1. The reference TRBV30 and TRBJ1-5 proteins fill in what lies around the CDR3, so the full variable domain reads SQTIHQWPATLVQPVGSPLSLECTVEGTSNPNLYWYRQAAGRGLQLLFYSVGIGQISSEVPQNLSASRPQDRQFILSSKKLLLSDSGFYLCAWSSRQISNQPQHFGDGTRLSIL.